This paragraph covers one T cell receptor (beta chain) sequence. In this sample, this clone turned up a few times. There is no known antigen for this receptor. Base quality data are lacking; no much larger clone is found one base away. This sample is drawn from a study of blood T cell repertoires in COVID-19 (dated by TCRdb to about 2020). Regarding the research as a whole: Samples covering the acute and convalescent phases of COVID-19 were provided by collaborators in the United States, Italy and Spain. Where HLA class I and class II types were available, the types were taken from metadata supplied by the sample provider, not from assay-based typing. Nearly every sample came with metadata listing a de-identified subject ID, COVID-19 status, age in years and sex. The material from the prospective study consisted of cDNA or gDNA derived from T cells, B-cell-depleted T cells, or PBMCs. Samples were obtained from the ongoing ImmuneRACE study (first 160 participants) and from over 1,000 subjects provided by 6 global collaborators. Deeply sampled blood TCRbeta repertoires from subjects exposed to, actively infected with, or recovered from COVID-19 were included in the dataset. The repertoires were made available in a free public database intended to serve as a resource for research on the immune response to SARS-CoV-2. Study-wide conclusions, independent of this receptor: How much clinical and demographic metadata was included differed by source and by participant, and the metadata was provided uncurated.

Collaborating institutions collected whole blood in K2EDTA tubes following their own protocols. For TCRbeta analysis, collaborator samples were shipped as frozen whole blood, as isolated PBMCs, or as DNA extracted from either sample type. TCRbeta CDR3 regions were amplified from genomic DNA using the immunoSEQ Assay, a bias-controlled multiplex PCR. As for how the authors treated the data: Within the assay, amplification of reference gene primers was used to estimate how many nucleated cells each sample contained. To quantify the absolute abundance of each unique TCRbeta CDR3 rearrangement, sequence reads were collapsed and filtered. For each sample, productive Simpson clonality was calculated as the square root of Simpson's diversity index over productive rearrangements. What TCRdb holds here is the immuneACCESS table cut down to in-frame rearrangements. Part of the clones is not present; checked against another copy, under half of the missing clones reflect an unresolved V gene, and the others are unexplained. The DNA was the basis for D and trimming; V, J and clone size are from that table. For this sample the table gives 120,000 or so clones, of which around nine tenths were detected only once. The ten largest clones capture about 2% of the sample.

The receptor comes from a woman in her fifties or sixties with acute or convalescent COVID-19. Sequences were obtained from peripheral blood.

The DNA sequence reads TGTGCCAGTAGGCCGGGAGATCAGCCCCAGCATTTT. It codes for CASRPGDQPQHF. Recombination connected TRBV19 to TRBJ1-5, with the D gene not confidently named. Trimming takes 6 bases from V and 5 bases from J, and the germline ends sit 8 bases apart. Reading from cysteine to phenylalanine, the CDR3 counts 12 amino acids. The read is trimmed to its CDR3 DNA, 36 bases read in frame from base 1. Sequences LNHDA (CDR1) and SQIVND (CDR2) are obtained from the germline V gene (reference sequence).